This entry features one T cell receptor beta chain sequence. Its specificity is not known. This record comes from a study of monozygotic twins with inflammatory bowel disease. Study results and caveats: Reduced clonotype sharing with other individuals was observed in IBD patients relative to healthy twins, especially with disease activity.

Investigators extracted total RNA from whole blood and did not sort T cells. Following a re-call of the 5' RACE reads, TCRdb has one entry per CDR3 protein and lacks DNA. The ten most abundant clones cover roughly 2.3% of a sample with some 450,000 distinct CDR3 sequences. The germline V gene has CDR1 GTSNPN and CDR2 SVGIG (reference sequence). The CDR3 contains 13 residues. The sequence came from a human donor with ulcerative colitis or Crohn's disease, or a healthy co-twin of an affected twin (not recorded which). The sequencing input was blood. The chain links TRBV30 to TRBJ1-2; the D gene TCRdb calls, TRBD1, cannot be checked with no DNA. CDR3 sequence reads: CAWSPTGNSGYTF.